The 9 T cell receptor beta chains reported below all come from one sample, sequenced in a study of CD8+CD57+ T cells in acquired aplastic anemia. Sequencing was done on patients that had shown CD8+CD57+ cell expansion by flow cytometry. CDR3 and TCR beta VDJ profiling relied on genomic DNA as the template. TCRdb processed the reads anew with MiXCR; each CDR3 protein has one entry. The repertoire holds 250,000 to 350,000 distinct CDR3 sequences, around three fifths seen once, with roughly 1.2% in the top ten. Sequencing was performed on sorted CD4+, CD8+, or CD8+CD57+ T cells (not recorded which) from PBMCs. These receptors all come from a human donor with aplastic anemia.

This clonotype was seen a few times. This chain joins TRBV2 and TRBJ1-1, with 8 positions matching TRBD1. This CDR3 comprises 15 residues. The junction had 7 bases not matched to a gene; V was cut back by 6 bases and J by 1 base. Germline assignment: CDR1 SNHLY and CDR2 FYNNEI. DNA of the CDR3: TGTGCCAGCAGGAGACAGGGGACAGCGAACACTGAAGCTTTCTTT. This codes for CASRRQGTANTEAFF.

This clonotype was detected ten times or more. In DNA form, the CDR3 reads TGTGCCAGCAGTGACTCGCCTAGCGGATCCTACAATGAGCAGTTCTTC. Its protein is CASSDSPSGSYNEQFF. The chain combines TRBV6-4 with TRBJ2-1, with 7 bases aligning to TRBD2. The CDR3 extends over 16 amino acids. Germline trimming cut 0 bases from V and 1 base from J; bases unmatched to any gene: 3. CDR1 and CDR2 (germline): MRHNA, SNTAGT.

This clonotype has just a few counts. This chain links TRBV25-1 with TRBJ2-3; 12 bases are a match to TRBD2. V gave up 6 bases and J gave up 2 bases; unmatched junction bases: 12. In germline, CDR1 is MGHDK, CDR2 SYGVNS. The CDR3 extends over 18 amino acids. CDR3 DNA sequence: TGTGCCAGCAGCGCTGGGACTAGCGGGCGGAGCTTCACAGATACGCAGTATTTT. Protein sequence: CASSAGTSGRSFTDTQYF.

As for this clonotype: This is likely a read error, given that the CDR3 carries no conserved phenylalanine or tryptophan at its end. Because the CDR3's place on the DNA is in doubt, the DNA is left out and the CDR3 is given as listed by TCRdb. The chain recombines TRBV7-9 with TRBJ1-6; no DNA check was done on the table's D call, TRBD1. Looked up from germline, CDR1 is SEHNR and CDR2 is FQNEAQ (reference sequence). The CDR3 comprises 13 residues, both ends counted. CDR3 sequence reads: CASSLDRGSTSNY.

This chain uses TRBV10-3 with TRBJ1-2; the match to TRBD1 covers 10 bases. Germline V gives CDR1 ENHRY, CDR2 SYGVKD. The CDR3 has 12 residues. J lost 6 bases, V lost 10 bases, and 5 bases had no gene match. The CDR3 sequence: CATRDRGNGYTF. CDR3 nucleotides: TGTGCCACCAGGGACAGGGGCAATGGCTACACCTTC.

This clonotype turned up a few times. The chain joins TRBV7-2 to TRBJ1-2; D is possibly TRBD1 (6 bases). In germline, CDR1 is SGHTA, CDR2 FQGNSA. V gave up 5 bases and J gave up 2 bases, with 12 bases separating them. This CDR3 comprises 14 residues. Written as DNA, the CDR3 is TGTGCCAGCAGCACTGGACAGTCAAACTATGGCTACACCTTC. It is translated as CASSTGQSNYGYTF.

This clonotype was observed many times. The chain employs TRBV12-5 and TRBJ2-7; maybe TRBD2 (6 bases). From germline, CDR1 is LGHNT and CDR2 FRNRAP. The CDR3 totals 12 residues. Trimming took 9 bases from V and 1 from J, leaving 10 bases between them. CDR3 coding DNA: TGTGCTAGCGGGAGAGGATCCTACGAGCAGTACTTC. Protein product: CASGRGSYEQYF.

The CDR3 here is CASGLVQGGRDEQYF. The CDR3 nucleotides are TGTGCTAGTGGTTTGGTACAAGGAGGTCGGGACGAGCAGTACTTC. The V call is TRBV12-3 or TRBV12-4, the J call TRBJ2-7; D possibly corresponds to TRBD2 (5 bases). This CDR3 spans 15 amino acids.

This clonotype has a single count. V gene TRBV12-3 or TRBV12-4 combines with J gene TRBJ2-7; TRBD2 aligns across 7 bases. CDR3 length: 16 residues. J lost 5 bases, V lost 3 bases, and 13 bases had no gene match. The CDR3 region is CASSFSGTLSDHEQYF. CDR3 DNA: TGTGCCAGCAGTTTCAGCGGGACTCTCTCGGACCACGAGCAGTACTTC.